This record covers a single T cell receptor beta chain. Its antigen is not known. Clones were read by immunoSEQ multiplex PCR, and TCRdb kept only the in-frame ones, dropping some. The sample gives about 130,000 clones, about nine tenths of which show up once; 0.65% to 0.9% is in the top ten. Trimming took 8 bases from V and 0 from J, leaving 10 bases between them. The germline CDR1 and CDR2 sequences are LNHDA and SQIVND (reference sequence). The CDR3 contains 13 residues. This record comes from a study of OX40 agonist ivuxolimab in advanced cancers. Looking at the study overall: Given to patients was ivuxolimab, an agonistic anti-OX40 (CD134) antibody. Partial responses were recorded for three patients, including one with hepatocellular carcinoma and two with cutaneous melanoma. General study findings and limits: CD8+ T cells averaged more expanded clones than CD4+. Clonal expansion among partial responders at 0.1-3.0 mg/kg ranked near the lowest.

This clonotype originated in an adult with an advanced solid tumor such as melanoma, head and neck, liver or kidney cancer. This chain connects TRBV19 to TRBJ1-1, with D hard to call. Specimen: CD4+ or CD8+ T cells sorted from blood, collected in a trial of the OX40 agonist ivuxolimab. The DNA of the CDR3 is TGTGCCAGTGGTTTGACGATGAACACTGAAGCTTTCTTT. This translates into CASGLTMNTEAFF. Variable domain in full (rest from reference TRBV19 and TRBJ1-1): DGGITQSPKYLFRKEGQNVTLSCEQNLNHDAMYWYRQDPGQGLRLIYYSQIVNDFQKGDIAEGYSVSREKKESFPLTVTSAQKNPTAFYLCASGLTMNTEAFFGQGTRLTVV.